The 8 T cell receptor beta chains below all came from one sample that was sequenced in a study of shared clonotypes between healthy human individuals. Generated by immunoSEQ multiplex PCR, the TCRdb table keeps only in-frame clones and is missing some. The sample records about 1.5 million clones, roughly 95% being singletons. The sequencing sample was made of naive CD4+ T cells sorted from blood. As for subset: CD45RA+ positively selected. The receptors derive from a man aged 25-40 years in good health.

CDR3 sequence: CASSQDREQFF. CDR3 DNA sequence: TGCGCCAGCAGCCAAGATAGGGAGCAGTTCTTC. The J gene is TRBJ2-1, the V gene TRBV5-1, with D unresolved. Trimming removed 4 bases at V and 10 bases at J, with 9 bases between. CDR1 SGHRS and CDR2 YFSETQ come from the germline V gene. This CDR3 is 11 amino acids long.

The V call is TRBV6-5, the J call TRBJ2-7; 9 nucleotides line up with TRBD1. The CDR3 covers 15 residues. Germline lookup yields CDR1 MNHEY and CDR2 SVGAGI. The ends lost 2 bases at V and 2 bases at J; junction bases unmatched: 4. CDR3 DNA: TGTGCCAGCAGTTACCTTGACAGGGGGGCCTACGAGCAGTACTTC. Its protein is CASSYLDRGAYEQYF.

In its sample, this clone was seen once. This chain connects TRBV11-2 to TRBJ2-1, with D unclear. CDR1 SGHAT and CDR2 FQNNGV come from the germline V gene. The CDR3 consists of 15 residues. V dropped 0 bases and J dropped 4 bases, with 10 bases sitting between them. CDR3 loop: CASSLDGSRYNEQFF. CDR3 nucleotide sequence: TGTGCCAGCAGCTTAGACGGGTCCCGGTACAATGAGCAGTTCTTC.

The chain employs TRBV7-9 and TRBJ1-5; no firm D call. The germline gives CDR1 SEHNR, CDR2 FQNEAQ (reference sequence). This CDR3 comprises 13 residues. Trimming took off 5 bases at V and 2 bases at J, with 7 bases between the two ends. CDR3 in amino acids: CASSPEGNQPQHF. For the CDR3, the DNA is TGTGCCAGCAGCCCAGAGGGCAATCAGCCCCAGCATTTT.

This sequence joins TRBV7-2 and TRBJ2-7; TRBD2 matches at 9 bases. The germline V gene has CDR1 SGHTA and CDR2 FQGNSA. The CDR3 extends over 14 amino acids. The J segment lost 1 base and the V segment lost 3 bases, leaving 1 base of the junction unmatched. DNA for the CDR3: TGTGCCAGCAGCTTTAGCGGGGGATCCTACGAGCAGTACTTC. This gives the protein CASSFSGGSYEQYF.

The rearrangement joins TRBV5-6 to TRBJ1-5; D might be TRBD1 (5 bases). Germline CDR1 is SGHDT and CDR2 is YYEEEE. V was pared by 4 bases and J by 4 bases, with 12 bases between. The CDR3 consists of 14 residues. The CDR3 protein is CASSPRQGNQPQHF. The CDR3, as DNA: TGTGCCAGCAGCCCCCGGCAGGGAAATCAGCCCCAGCATTTT.

The genes are TRBV5-6 and TRBJ2-7; TRBD1 agrees at 8 bases. With 3 bases clipped from V and 6 bases from J, the junction kept 5 bases outside the gene matches. The CDR3 sequence is 13 residues long. Germline V CDR1 and CDR2: SGHDT, YYEEEE. For the CDR3, the DNA is TGTGCCAGCAGCTCGACAGGGGTCAGCGAGCAGTACTTC. Residues: CASSSTGVSEQYF.

The chain employs TRBV29-1 and TRBJ2-5, with TRBD2 matching over 11 bases. This CDR3 spans 13 amino acids. After removal of 7 bases from V and 3 bases from J, the junction contained 4 bases not matched to a gene. CDR1 and CDR2 from the germline V gene are SQVTM and ANQGSEA. CDR3 sequence reads: CSAPGLAEETQYF. In DNA, the CDR3 is TGCAGCGCCCCGGGACTAGCGGAAGAGACCCAGTACTTC.